The 2 T cell receptor beta chains below come from one sample, sequenced in a study of blood T cell repertoires in COVID-19. Measured with immunoSEQ multiplex PCR; TCRdb has only the in-frame clones, and not every one. The table records 110,000 to 150,000 clones, roughly 84% of them present only once. Sequencing was done on a sample of PBMCs or T cells enriched from blood (not recorded which). The receptors were gathered from a man aged 40-49 years with acute COVID-19.

The CDR3 region is CASSFQGGAVPDTQYF. As DNA, the CDR3 is TGTGCCAGCAGCTTCCAAGGGGGCGCGGTGCCAGATACGCAGTATTTT. The J gene is TRBJ2-3, the V gene TRBV11-2; 7 bases match TRBD1. V lost 3 bases and J lost 4; bases outside the gene matches: 10. The CDR3 spans 16 residues. CDR1 and CDR2 from the germline V gene are SGHAT and FQNNGV.

The chain combines TRBV15 with TRBJ2-7; 9 positions agree with TRBD2. From germline, CDR1 is LNHNV and CDR2 YYDKDF (reference sequence). V dropped 0 bases and J dropped 6; count of bases not matched to a gene: 9. This CDR3 has 16 amino acids. The CDR3 loop is CATSRDLLAGEGEQYF. The CDR3 region has the DNA TGTGCCACCAGCAGAGATTTATTAGCGGGAGAGGGCGAGCAGTACTTC. Supplemented by reference TRBV15 and TRBJ2-7, the full variable domain reads DAMVIQNPRYQVTQFGKPVTLSCSQTLNHNVMYWYQQKSSQAPKLLFHYYDKDFNNEADTPDNFQSRRPNTSFCFLDIRSPGLGDTAMYLCATSRDLLAGEGEQYFGPGTRLTVT.